This T cell receptor (beta chain) was sequenced during a study of blood T cell repertoires in COVID-19. Overall study context: T cells, B-cell-depleted T cells, or PBMCs supplied cDNA or gDNA.

Authors' processing steps: The assay estimated nucleated cells by amplifying reference gene primers. Method: immunoSEQ multiplex PCR; TCRdb's copy keeps in-frame clones and lacks some. V and J calls and clone size are as listed in that table; D and trimming were resolved from the DNA. The top ten hold about 19% of the sample, which has 150,000 or so clones, approximately 79% seen once. The clonotype comes from an elderly woman with acute or convalescent COVID-19. The sample was peripheral blood.

CDR3: CASRGQRGYTF. Here the CDR3 DNA reads TGTGCCAGCAGGGGACAGCGCGGCTACACCTTC. V and J are TRBV6-5 and TRBJ1-2, with TRBD1 matching 7 bases. V trimming: 6 bases; J trimming: 8 bases; junction bases outside the gene matches: 3. The CDR3 is 11 residues long. Germline CDR1 is MNHEY and CDR2 is SVGAGI.